The source of this T cell receptor beta chain is a study of T cell repertoires in cytomegalovirus infection. Study at large: Well-studied HLA-B-restricted CMV epitopes were used in the study alongside recently identified HLA-C-restricted ones. Indications of both CMV infection and matching HLA type were provided by public TCR beta signatures.

This clonotype has a handful of counts. What it binds is not known. The CDR3 consists of 15 residues. Trimming left V 3 bases short and J 2 bases short, with 8 bases between. Whole-study results and caveats: HLA-C-restricted CMV-specific TCR beta clonotypes were dominant in the ex vivo response. There were carriers of CMV plus the relevant HLA, and cumulative public TCR beta family frequency identified them.

One entry per CDR3 protein results from TCRdb running MiXCR on the reads. The table records 230,000 or so distinct CDR3 sequences, around 35% of them present only once. The V and J genes are TRBV12-3 or TRBV12-4 and TRBJ2-6, with D perhaps matching TRBD1 (6 bases). Specimen: CD8+ T cells from cultured PBMCs, collected from culture after CMV antigen stimulation. The receptor comes from a human donor in good health (CMV status not recorded). Some clones in this sample may be carry-over from other donors' samples. CDR3 nucleotides: TGTGCCAGCAGTTTCACAGGGCCTGGGGCCAACGTCCTGACTTTC. Its protein is CASSFTGPGANVLTF.